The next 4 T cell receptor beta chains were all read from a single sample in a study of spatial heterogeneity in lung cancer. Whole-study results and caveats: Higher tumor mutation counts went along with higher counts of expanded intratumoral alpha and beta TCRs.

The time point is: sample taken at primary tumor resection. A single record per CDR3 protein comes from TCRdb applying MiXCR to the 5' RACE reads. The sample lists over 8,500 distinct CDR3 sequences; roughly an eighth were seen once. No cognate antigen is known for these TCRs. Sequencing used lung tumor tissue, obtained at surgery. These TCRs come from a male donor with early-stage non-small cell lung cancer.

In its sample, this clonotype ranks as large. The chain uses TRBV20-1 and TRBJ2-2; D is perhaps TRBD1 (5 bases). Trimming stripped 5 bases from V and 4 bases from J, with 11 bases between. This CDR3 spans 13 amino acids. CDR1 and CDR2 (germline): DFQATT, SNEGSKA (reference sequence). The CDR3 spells CSALDRGTGELFF. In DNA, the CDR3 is TGCAGTGCTCTTGACAGAGGCACCGGGGAGCTGTTTTTT.

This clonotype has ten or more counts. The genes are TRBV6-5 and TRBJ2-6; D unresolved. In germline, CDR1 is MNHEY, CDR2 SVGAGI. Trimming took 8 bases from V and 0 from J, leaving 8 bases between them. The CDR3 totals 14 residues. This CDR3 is CASGEFSGANVLTF. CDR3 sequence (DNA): TGTGCCAGCGGAGAGTTCTCTGGGGCCAACGTCCTGACTTTC.

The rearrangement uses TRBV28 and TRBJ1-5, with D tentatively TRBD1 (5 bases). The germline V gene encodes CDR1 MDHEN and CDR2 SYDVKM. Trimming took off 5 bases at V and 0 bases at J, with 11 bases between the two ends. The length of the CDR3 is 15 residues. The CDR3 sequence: CASSPLRGSNQPQHF. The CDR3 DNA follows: TGTGCCAGCAGTCCCCTGAGGGGTAGCAATCAGCCCCAGCATTTT.

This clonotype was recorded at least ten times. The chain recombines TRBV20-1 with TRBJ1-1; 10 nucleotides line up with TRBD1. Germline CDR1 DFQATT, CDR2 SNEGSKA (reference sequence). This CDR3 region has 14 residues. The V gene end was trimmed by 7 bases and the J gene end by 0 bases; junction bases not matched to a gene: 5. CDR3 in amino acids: CSGRQGAMNTEAFF. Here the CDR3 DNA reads TGCAGTGGCCGACAGGGGGCCATGAACACTGAAGCTTTCTTT.